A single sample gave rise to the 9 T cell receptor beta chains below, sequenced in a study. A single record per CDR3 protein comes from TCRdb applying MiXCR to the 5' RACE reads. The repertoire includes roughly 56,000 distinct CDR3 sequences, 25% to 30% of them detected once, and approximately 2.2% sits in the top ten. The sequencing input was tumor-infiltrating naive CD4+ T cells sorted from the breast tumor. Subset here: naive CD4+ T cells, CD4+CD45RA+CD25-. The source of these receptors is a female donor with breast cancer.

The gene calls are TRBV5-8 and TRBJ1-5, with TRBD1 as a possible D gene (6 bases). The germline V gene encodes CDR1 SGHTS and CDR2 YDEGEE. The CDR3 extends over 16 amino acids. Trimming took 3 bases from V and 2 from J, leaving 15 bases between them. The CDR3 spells CASSSKAGGRNQPQHF. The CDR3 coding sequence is TGTGCCAGCAGCTCTAAGGCTGGGGGCCGCAATCAGCCCCAGCATTTT.

CDR3 sequence reads: CASSQAGLNTGELFF. The CDR3, as DNA: TGTGCCAGCAGCCAAGCGGGGCTTAACACCGGGGAGCTGTTTTTT. The V and J genes are TRBV3-1 and TRBJ2-2; D possibly uses TRBD1 or TRBD2 (5 bases each). This CDR3 has 15 residues. V lost 1 base to trimming and J lost 2 bases, with 8 bases between them. Germline lookup yields CDR1 LGHDT and CDR2 YNNKEL (reference sequence).

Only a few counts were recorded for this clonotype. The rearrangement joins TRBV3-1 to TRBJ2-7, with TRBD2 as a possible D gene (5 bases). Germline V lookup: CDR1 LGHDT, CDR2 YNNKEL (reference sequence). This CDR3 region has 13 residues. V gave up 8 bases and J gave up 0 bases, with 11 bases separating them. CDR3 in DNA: TGTGCCAGCGGGCGGGCACCCTCCTACGAGCAGTACTTC. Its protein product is CASGRAPSYEQYF.

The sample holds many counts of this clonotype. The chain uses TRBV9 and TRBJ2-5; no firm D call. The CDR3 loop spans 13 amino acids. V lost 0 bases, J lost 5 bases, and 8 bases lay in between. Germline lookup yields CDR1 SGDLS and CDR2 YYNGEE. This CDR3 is CASSVALFETQYF. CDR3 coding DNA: TGTGCCAGCAGCGTAGCCTTGTTTGAGACCCAGTACTTC.

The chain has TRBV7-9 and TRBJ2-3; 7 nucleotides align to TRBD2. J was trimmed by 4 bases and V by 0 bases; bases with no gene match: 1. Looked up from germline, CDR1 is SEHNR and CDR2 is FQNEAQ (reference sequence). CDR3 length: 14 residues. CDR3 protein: CASSLAGGSDTQYF. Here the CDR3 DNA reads TGTGCCAGCAGCTTAGCGGGAGGGTCAGATACGCAGTATTTT.

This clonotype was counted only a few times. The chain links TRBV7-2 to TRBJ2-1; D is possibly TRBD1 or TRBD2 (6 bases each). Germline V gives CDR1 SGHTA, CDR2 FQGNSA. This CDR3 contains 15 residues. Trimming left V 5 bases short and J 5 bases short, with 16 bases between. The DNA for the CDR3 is TGTGCCAGCAGCCTCGGGACATGGGGGGACAATGAGCAGTTCTTC. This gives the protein CASSLGTWGDNEQFF.

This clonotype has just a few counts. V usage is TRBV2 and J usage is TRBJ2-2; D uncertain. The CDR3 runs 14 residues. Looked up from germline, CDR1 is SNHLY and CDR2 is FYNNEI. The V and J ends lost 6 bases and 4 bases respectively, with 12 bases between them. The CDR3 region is CASRVGPGTGELFF. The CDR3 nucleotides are TGTGCCAGCAGGGTTGGGCCTGGCACCGGGGAGCTGTTTTTT.

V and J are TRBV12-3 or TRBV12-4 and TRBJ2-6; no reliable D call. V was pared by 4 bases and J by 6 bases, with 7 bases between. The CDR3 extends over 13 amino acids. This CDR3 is CASSYRPANVLTF. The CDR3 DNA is TGTGCCAGCAGTTATCGCCCGGCCAACGTCCTGACTTTC.

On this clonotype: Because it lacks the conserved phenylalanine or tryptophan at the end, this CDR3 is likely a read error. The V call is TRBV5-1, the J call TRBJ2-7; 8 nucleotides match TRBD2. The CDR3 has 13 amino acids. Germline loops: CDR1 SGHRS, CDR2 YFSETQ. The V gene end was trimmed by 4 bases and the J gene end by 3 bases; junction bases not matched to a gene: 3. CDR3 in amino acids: CASSLTSVYEQYS. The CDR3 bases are TGCGCCAGCAGCCTGACTAGCGTCTACGAGCAGTACTCC.